This record covers a single T cell receptor beta chain. V lost 1 base and J lost 9; bases outside the gene matches: 6. This CDR3 is 15 amino acids long. The germline V gene has CDR1 LGHDT and CDR2 YNNKEL (reference sequence). Authors' processing steps: Counts of nucleated cells, estimated from reference gene primer amplification, were obtained. Libraries were prepared by immunoSEQ multiplex PCR; TCRdb keeps only in-frame clonotypes and omits some of them. The V and J calls and clone size were taken over from that table, and D and trimming were inferred from the DNA. The table includes 150,000 to 200,000 clones, around nine tenths detected once. These data belong to a study of blood T cell repertoires in COVID-19. At the level of the study: There were acute and convalescent COVID-19 samples, and they came from the United States, Italy and Spain. PBMCs, B-cell-depleted T cells, or T cells provided the cDNA or gDNA that made up the material.

The sequenced material came from peripheral blood. The chain uses TRBV3-1 (or the pseudogene TRBV3-2) and TRBJ1-6; 7 bases align to TRBD1. This receptor was identified in a man between 60 and 70 years old with active or convalescent COVID-19. The DNA for the CDR3 is TGTGCCAGCAGCCAAGTGAACAGGGGAAGTTCACCCCTCCACTTT. Translated: CASSQVNRGSSPLHF.